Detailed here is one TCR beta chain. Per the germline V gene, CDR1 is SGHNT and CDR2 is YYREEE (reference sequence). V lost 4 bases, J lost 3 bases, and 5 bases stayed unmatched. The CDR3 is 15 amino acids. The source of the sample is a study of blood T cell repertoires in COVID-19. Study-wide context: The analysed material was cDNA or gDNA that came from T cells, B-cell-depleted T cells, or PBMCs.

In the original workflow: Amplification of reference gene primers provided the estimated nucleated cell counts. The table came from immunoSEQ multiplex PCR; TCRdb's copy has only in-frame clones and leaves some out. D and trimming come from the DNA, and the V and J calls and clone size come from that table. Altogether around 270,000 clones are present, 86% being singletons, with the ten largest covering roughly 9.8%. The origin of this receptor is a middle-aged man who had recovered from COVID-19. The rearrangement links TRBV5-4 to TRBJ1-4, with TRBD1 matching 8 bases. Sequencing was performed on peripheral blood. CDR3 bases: TGTGCCAGCAGCAGAGACAGGGGTTCTAATGAAAAACTGTTTTTT. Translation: CASSRDRGSNEKLFF.